The present T cell receptor beta chain was sequenced within a study of T cells after posttransplantation cyclophosphamide. Whole-study results and caveats: Skin or GI-infiltrating T cells shared few TRB sequences with blood. Later blood repertoires were often dominated by clones from the donor CD8+ memory compartment. Recipient CMV seropositivity and CMV reactivation strongly tracked TRB clonality.

Germline CDR1 LNHDA, CDR2 SQIVND (reference sequence). V lost 3 bases, J lost 5 bases, and 16 bases lay in between. This CDR3 is built from 15 residues. Comments on this clone: Its target is unknown.

Measured with immunoSEQ multiplex PCR; TCRdb has only the in-frame clones, and not every one. The sample includes tens of thousands of clones, about 86% seen only once; the top ten take approximately 3%. This receptor was obtained from a man aged 25 to 40 with a blood cancer, CMV-positive, and with a related stem cell donor. The sample was PBMCs. The V call is TRBV19, the J call TRBJ1-2, with a tentative D call TRBD1 (5 bases). The CDR3 region is CASSIKMGEGYGYTF. Here the CDR3 DNA reads TGTGCCAGTAGTATTAAAATGGGGGAGGGATATGGCTACACCTTC. The whole variable domain, filled in from reference TRBV19 and TRBJ1-2, reads DGGITQSPKYLFRKEGQNVTLSCEQNLNHDAMYWYRQDPGQGLRLIYYSQIVNDFQKGDIAEGYSVSREKKESFPLTVTSAQKNPTAFYLCASSIKMGEGYGYTFGSGTRLTVV.